This T cell receptor beta chain was sequenced during a study of CD8 T cells in Susac syndrome. After extraction with the RNeasy kit, roughly 0.5 to 1 ug of the RNA was reverse transcribed using random hexamers. MiXCR, run by TCRdb on the immunoSEQ multiplex PCR reads, gives a single entry per CDR3 protein. The sample has approximately 230,000 distinct CDR3 sequences, about 94% seen once; the top ten hold roughly 0.072%. In germline, CDR1 is MNHNS, CDR2 SASEGT. The CDR3 has 14 residues. V was trimmed by 4 bases and J by 7 bases, leaving 17 bases between them. The clonotype was recovered from a human donor with multiple sclerosis. Source material: CD4+ T cells from PBMCs. This chain connects TRBV6-1 to TRBJ2-7; D gene unclear. The CDR3 is CASSAERLFLEQYF. The CDR3 coding sequence is TGTGCCAGCAGTGCGGAGCGCCTCTTTCTTGAGCAGTACTTC.